This T cell receptor beta chain came from a study of T cell repertoires in cytomegalovirus infection (dated by TCRdb to the late 2010s). Background for the entire study: Donor HLA type was relevant to the analysis, as public TCR beta signatures indicated carriage of CMV infection together with the matching HLA type.

Sequencing was carried out with an Illumina HiSeq 1500. The public reads were quality trimmed at Q25 with fastp and then assembled into clones with MiXCR by TCRdb, keeping productive beta chains. Rows with a matching CDR3 protein are joined into one entry that keeps the most common DNA and genes. The sample table holds over 200,000 distinct CDR3 sequences, of which roughly 13% were seen once. The ten biggest clones cover around 9% of the sample. The study at large found these results: In both this cohort and an independent roughly 350-donor cohort, the cumulative frequency of public TCR beta family members distinguished carriers of CMV infection plus the relevant HLA type. In the ex vivo response, HLA-C-restricted CMV-specific TCR beta clonotypes were dominant, and in two of eight donors the single most frequent clonotype came from this HLA-C-restricted group.

The CDR3 runs 12 residues from the cysteine to the phenylalanine. Only CDR3 DNA is held: 36 bases, read in frame from base 1. In the germline V gene (reference sequence), CDR1 corresponds to DFQATT and CDR2 to SNEGSKA. V is shortened by 3 bases, J by 3 bases, and the region joining them spans 9 bases. As concerns this clonotype: The specificity of this receptor is unknown. Base qualities were left out, and no much larger clone turns up one base away.

The sample comprised PBMCs. This receptor was identified in a human donor in good health (CMV status not recorded). Some clones in this sample may be carry-over from other donors' samples. The chain is encoded by TRBV20-1 joined to TRBJ2-7, with the D gene not clear enough to name. The nucleotide sequence is TGCAGTGCTAGCCCACTTATCTACGAGCAGTACTTC. Its amino acids are CSASPLIYEQYF.